The 6 T cell receptor beta chains presented below share a single source sample, sequenced in a study of vaccination and CD4 T cells after COVID-19. Treatment indicated: 10-day PBMC culture with coronavirus spike peptide pools or control peptides (ViraFEST assay). Cultured CD4+ T cell DNA was sequenced using the Oncomine TCR Beta short-read assay. Each CDR3 protein is one row after TCRdb ran MiXCR on the PCR reads. The table shows 20,000 to 25,000 distinct CDR3 sequences, with around three quarters occurring only once. Antigen specificity for these receptors is unknown. Sequencing used CD4+ T cells from blood, cultured in vitro. The receptors here all came from a human donor who had recovered from COVID-19.

V usage is TRBV27 and J usage is TRBJ2-7, with D maybe TRBD1 (6 bases). Germline V gene lookup returns CDR1 MNHEY and CDR2 SMNVEV (reference sequence). This CDR3 region has 15 residues. The V and J ends lost 2 bases and 3 bases respectively, with 14 bases between them. The chain's CDR3 is CASSLGQINGYEQYF. The CDR3 DNA is TGTGCCAGCAGTTTAGGACAGATAAATGGCTACGAGCAGTACTTC.

This clonotype was seen a single time. The rearrangement uses TRBV7-2 and TRBJ1-2, with D possibly matching TRBD1 (5 bases). The V gene's germline CDR1 is SGHTA and CDR2 FQGNSA. The CDR3 extends over 13 amino acids. Trimming removed 5 bases from V and 1 base from J, with 8 bases in between. The CDR3 nucleotides are TGTGCCAGCAGCCACGACAGTAACTATGGCTACACCTTC. Amino acids: CASSHDSNYGYTF.

This chain connects TRBV6-1 to TRBJ1-5; D is uncertain. Germline CDR1 MNHNS, CDR2 SASEGT. This CDR3 spans 11 amino acids. Trimming took off 2 bases at V and 9 bases at J, with 5 bases between the two ends. The chain's CDR3 is CASSELGPQHF. The CDR3 nucleotides read TGTGCCAGCAGTGAATTAGGGCCCCAGCATTTT.

There are a few counts of this clonotype. The gene calls are TRBV6-2 or TRBV6-3 and TRBJ2-3; TRBD1 is a possible D gene (6 bases). The CDR3 contains 15 residues. Looked up from germline, CDR1 is MNHEY and CDR2 is SVGEGT. Deletions cut 6 bases from V and 3 bases from J, with 16 bases between. The CDR3: CASSSTGTRTDTQYF. The CDR3 DNA sequence: TGTGCCAGCAGCTCGACCGGGACAAGGACAGATACGCAGTATTTT.

CDR3 sequence reads: CATRGGSNQPQHF. The CDR3 coding sequence is TGTGCCACCCGAGGTGGCAGCAATCAGCCCCAGCATTTT. The chain links TRBV6-1 to TRBJ1-5; D not certain. The germline V gene encodes CDR1 MNHNS and CDR2 SASEGT. Trimming stripped 10 bases from V and 1 base from J, with 11 bases between. CDR3 length equals 13 residues.

This clonotype was recorded once. The chain employs TRBV6-2 or TRBV6-3 and TRBJ1-6; 9 bases agree with TRBD1. This CDR3 spans 16 amino acids. With V trimmed by 5 bases and J by 7 bases, 9 bases remained unmatched. The germline V gene encodes CDR1 MNHEY and CDR2 SVGEGT. CDR3 bases: TGTGCCAGCAGTCAATTTTCGACAGGGGGAAATTCACCCCTCCACTTT. This gives the protein CASSQFSTGGNSPLHF.